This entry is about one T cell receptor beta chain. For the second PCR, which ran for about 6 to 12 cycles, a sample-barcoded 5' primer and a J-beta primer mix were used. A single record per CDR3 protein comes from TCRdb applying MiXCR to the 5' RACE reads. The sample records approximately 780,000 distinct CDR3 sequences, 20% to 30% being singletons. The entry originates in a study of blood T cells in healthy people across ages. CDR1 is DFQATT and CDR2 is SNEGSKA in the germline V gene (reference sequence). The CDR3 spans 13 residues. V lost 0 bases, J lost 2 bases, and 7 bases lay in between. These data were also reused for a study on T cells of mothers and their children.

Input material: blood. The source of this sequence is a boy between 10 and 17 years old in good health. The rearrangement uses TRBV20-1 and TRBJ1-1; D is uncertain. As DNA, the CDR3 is TGCAGTGCTAGAGAAGGCAGTAACACTGAAGCTTTCTTT. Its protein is CSAREGSNTEAFF.